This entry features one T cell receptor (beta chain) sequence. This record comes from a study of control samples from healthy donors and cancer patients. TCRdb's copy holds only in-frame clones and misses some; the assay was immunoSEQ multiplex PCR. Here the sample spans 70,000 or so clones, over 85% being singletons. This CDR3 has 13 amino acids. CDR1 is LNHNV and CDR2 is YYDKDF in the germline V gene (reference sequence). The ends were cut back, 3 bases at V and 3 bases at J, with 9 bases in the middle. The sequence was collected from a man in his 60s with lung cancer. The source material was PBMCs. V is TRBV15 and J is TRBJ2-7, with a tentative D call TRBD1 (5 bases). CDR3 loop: CATSRDIVYEQYF. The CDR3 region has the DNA TGTGCCACCAGCAGGGACATAGTCTACGAGCAGTACTTC.